This is a list of T cell receptor beta chains from one sample in a study of blood T cells in healthy people across ages. One entry per CDR3 protein results from TCRdb running MiXCR on the 5' RACE reads. The sample has more than 800,000 distinct CDR3 sequences, 45% seen once; the top ten hold approximately 20%. Sequenced sample: blood. All receptors come from an older woman in good health. Both conserved end residues are part of each CDR3. Fields, in order: CDR3 protein, CDR3 DNA, J gene, clone size, D gene, V gene. D genes are given only for firm matches. Clone size is shown for a subset of rows, as once, few, many or a class of expanded clone.

CSARDINEQFF TGCAGTGCTAGAGATATAAATGAGCAGTTCTTC TRBJ2-1 many - TRBV20-1
CSGATGPEAFF TGCAGCGGCGCCACCGGGCCTGAAGCTTTCTTT TRBJ1-1 - - TRBV29-1
CASSFYSGDFTYEQYF TGCGCCAGCAGCTTTTATAGCGGGGATTTTACCTACGAGCAGTACTTC TRBJ2-7 - TRBD2 TRBV5-1
CASTYGSTGELFF TGTGCCAGCACCTACGGGAGCACCGGGGAGCTGTTTTTT TRBJ2-2 - - TRBV3-1
CSASGSNSDTQYF TGCAGTGCTAGCGGGAGTAACTCAGATACGCAGTATTTT TRBJ2-3 few - TRBV20-1
CASSPPSDIQYF TGTGCCAGCAGCCCACCCTCTGACATTCAGTACTTC TRBJ2-4 - - TRBV9
CASRTSGEPAKNIQYF TGTGCCAGCAGAACCTCAGGGGAACCAGCCAAAAACATTCAGTACTTC TRBJ2-4 - - TRBV12-3/TRBV12-4
CASSRQGSATQNIQYF TGTGCCAGCAGCCGGCAGGGGAGCGCCACGCAAAACATTCAGTACTTC TRBJ2-4 - - TRBV3-1
CASWRQGAYERYF TGTGCCAGCTGGAGACAGGGGGCCTACGAGCGGTACTTC TRBJ2-7 - TRBD1 TRBV5-6
CASRVRGNEQYF TGTGCCAGCAGGGTTCGGGGTAACGAGCAGTACTTC TRBJ2-7 - - TRBV6-5
CASSSPQSMTQYF TGTGCCAGCAGCTCCCCCCAATCAATGACGCAGTATTTT TRBJ2-3 few - TRBV7-9
CASSFQGDVTKNIQYF TGTGCCAGCAGTTTCCAGGGGGATGTAACCAAAAACATTCAGTACTTC TRBJ2-4 few TRBD1 TRBV12-3/TRBV12-4
CASSPQPGGGSPLHF TGTGCCAGCAGCCCCCAACCGGGGGGTGGTTCACCCCTCCACTTT TRBJ1-6 few - TRBV7-6
CASSGGTSGSEQFF TGTGCCAGCAGCGGCGGGACTAGCGGGAGTGAGCAGTTCTTC TRBJ2-1 - TRBD2 TRBV7-7
CASSFKLGGKTDTQYF TGCGCCAGCAGCTTTAAATTGGGAGGTAAAACAGATACGCAGTATTTT TRBJ2-3 - - TRBV5-1
CASSLEGRGFLKTQYF TGTGCCAGCAGCTTAGAGGGCAGGGGGTTTCTTAAGACCCAGTACTTC TRBJ2-5 many TRBD1 TRBV11-2
CASSLPGQDNEQYF TGTGCCAGCAGCCTCCCCGGCCAGGACAATGAGCAGTACTTC TRBJ2-5 - - TRBV3-1
CATSTSIGSEQFF TGTGCCACTTCAACTAGCATCGGTAGTGAGCAGTTCTTC TRBJ2-1 few - TRBV6-6
CATSRRGDTDTQYF TGTGCCACCAGCAGAAGGGGGGACACAGATACGCAGTATTTT TRBJ2-3 - - TRBV15
CASSYPGTDQPQHF TGTGCCAGCAGTTACCCCGGGACAGATCAGCCCCAGCATTTT TRBJ1-5 - TRBD1 TRBV6-6
CASSLVAAVVAGDHEQYF TGTGCCAGCAGCTTAGTGGCGGCGGTGGTAGCGGGAGACCACGAGCAGTACTTC TRBJ2-7 few TRBD2 TRBV7-8
CSVATVVTDTQYF TGCAGCGTTGCTACGGTGGTAACAGATACGCAGTATTTT TRBJ2-3 few - TRBV29-1
CASSYGSGTNEQYF TGTGCCAGCAGCTATGGTAGCGGGACCAATGAGCAGTACTTC TRBJ2-5 - TRBD2 TRBV7-2
CASSPQNGARYTF TGTGCCAGCAGCCCTCAAAACGGGGCCAGGTACACCTTC TRBJ1-2 - - TRBV7-9
CASSEGGLAGGQETQYF TGTGCCAGCAGCGAGGGGGGACTAGCGGGAGGGCAAGAGACCCAGTACTTC TRBJ2-5 - TRBD2 TRBV9
CAGSWAQGYEQYF TGTGCCGGCAGCTGGGCACAGGGCTACGAGCAGTACTTC TRBJ2-7 - - TRBV7-8
CASSQAPTGVITDTQYF TGTGCCAGCAGCCAAGCCCCGACGGGAGTAATAACAGATACGCAGTATTTT TRBJ2-3 few - TRBV4-2
CASSEGVYEQYF TGTGCCAGCAGTGAGGGGGTGTACGAGCAGTACTTC TRBJ2-7 few - TRBV12-3/TRBV12-4
CASRPAARSTDTQYF TGTGCCAGTCGCCCGGCGGCTAGGTCCACAGATACGCAGTATTTT TRBJ2-3 - - TRBV7-6
CASSYSSGRPIEGEQYF TGTGCCAGCAGTTACTCTAGCGGGAGGCCCATTGAAGGCGAGCAGTACTTC TRBJ2-7 - TRBD2 TRBV6-2/TRBV6-3
CSAPLLAGGNTQYF TGCAGTGCCCCGTTGCTGGCGGGAGGTAATACGCAGTATTTT TRBJ2-3 - TRBD2 TRBV20-1
CALGQGGAGELFF TGTGCCCTTGGACAGGGGGGGGCCGGGGAGCTGTTTTTT TRBJ2-2 few TRBD1 TRBV2
CSARGPAGYTDTQYF TGCAGTGCTAGAGGTCCAGCGGGCTACACAGATACGCAGTATTTT TRBJ2-3 few - TRBV20-1
CASRPMRWETQYF TGTGCCAGCAGACCAATGAGATGGGAGACCCAGTACTTC TRBJ2-5 - - TRBV6-2/TRBV6-3
CSALDRTTIQVNEKLFF TGCAGTGCCCTGGACAGGACAACGATACAAGTTAATGAAAAACTGTTTTTT TRBJ1-4 - TRBD1 TRBV20-1
CAIRPSGRAGEQFF TGTGCCATCAGACCTAGCGGGAGGGCCGGTGAGCAGTTCTTC TRBJ2-1 - TRBD2 TRBV10-3
CASRRIGPRQEDDYEQYF TGTGCCAGCAGGAGGATAGGACCCAGACAGGAGGACGACTACGAGCAGTACTTC TRBJ2-7 - - TRBV12-3/TRBV12-4
CASSQVGRGDEQFF TGCGCCAGCAGCCAAGTGGGAAGAGGCGATGAGCAGTTCTTC TRBJ2-1 few - TRBV4-3
CASSYTHGTGEQYF TGTGCCAGCAGTTACACCCATGGGACAGGCGAGCAGTACTTC TRBJ2-7 - TRBD1 TRBV6-6
CASRLDRAGTDTQYF TGTGCCAGCAGACTGGACAGGGCTGGCACAGATACGCAGTATTTT TRBJ2-3 - TRBD1 TRBV5-5
CATSEGVGYNEQYF TGTGCCACCAGCGAGGGTGTTGGGTACAATGAGCAGTACTTC TRBJ2-5 - - TRBV15
CASSTPMSHEQFF TGTGCCAGCAGCACCCCTATGAGCCATGAGCAGTTCTTC TRBJ2-1 - - TRBV11-2
CAISDPRASGSLYEQYF TGTGCCATCAGTGACCCCAGGGCCAGCGGGAGTCTCTACGAGCAGTACTTC TRBJ2-7 few TRBD2 TRBV10-3
CASSLRLTGADVLTF TGCGCCAGCAGCTTGCGGCTGACTGGGGCCGACGTCCTGACTTTC TRBJ2-6 - - TRBV5-1